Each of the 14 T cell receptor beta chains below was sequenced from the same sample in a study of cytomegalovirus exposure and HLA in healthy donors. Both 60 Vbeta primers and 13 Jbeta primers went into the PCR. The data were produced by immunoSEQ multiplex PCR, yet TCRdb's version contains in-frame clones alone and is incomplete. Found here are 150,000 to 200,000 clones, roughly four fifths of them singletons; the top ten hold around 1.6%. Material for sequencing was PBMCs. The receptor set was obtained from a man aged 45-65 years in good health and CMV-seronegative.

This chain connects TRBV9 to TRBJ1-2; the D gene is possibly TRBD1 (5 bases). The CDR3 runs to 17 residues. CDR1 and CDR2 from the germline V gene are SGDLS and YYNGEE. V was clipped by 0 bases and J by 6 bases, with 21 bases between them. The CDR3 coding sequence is TGTGCCAGCAGCGTAGACCTTTTGGGGAGGTTAGGGGATGGCTACACCTTC. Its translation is CASSVDLLGRLGDGYTF.

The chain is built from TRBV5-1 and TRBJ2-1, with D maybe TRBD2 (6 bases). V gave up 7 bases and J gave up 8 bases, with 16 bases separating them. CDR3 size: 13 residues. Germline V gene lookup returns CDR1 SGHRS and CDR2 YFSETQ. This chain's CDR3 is CASSRAGRDEQFF. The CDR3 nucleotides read TGCGCCAGCTCCCGGGCGGGGCGGGATGAGCAGTTCTTC.

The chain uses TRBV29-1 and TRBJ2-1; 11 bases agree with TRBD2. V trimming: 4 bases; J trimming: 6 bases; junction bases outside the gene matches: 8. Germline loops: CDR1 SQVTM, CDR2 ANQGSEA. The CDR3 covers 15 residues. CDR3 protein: CSVVRLAGGGNEQFF. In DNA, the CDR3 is TGCAGCGTTGTCCGTTTAGCGGGAGGGGGCAATGAGCAGTTCTTC.

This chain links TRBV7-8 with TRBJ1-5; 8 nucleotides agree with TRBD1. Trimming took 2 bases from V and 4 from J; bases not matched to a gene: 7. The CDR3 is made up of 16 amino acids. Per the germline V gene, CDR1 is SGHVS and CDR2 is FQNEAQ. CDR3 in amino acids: CASSLLRQGQNQPQHF. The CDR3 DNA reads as TGTGCCAGCAGCTTACTGAGACAGGGGCAGAATCAGCCCCAGCATTTT.

The CDR3 sequence is CASSYDRHSGNTIYF. CDR3 nucleotides: TGTGCCAGCAGTTACGACAGGCACTCTGGAAACACCATATATTTT. This chain uses TRBV6-5 with TRBJ1-3; a weak D match, TRBD1 (6 bases). Trimming cost V 2 bases and J 0 bases, with 8 bases left between them. Germline V gene lookup returns CDR1 MNHEY and CDR2 SVGAGI. The CDR3 has 15 residues.

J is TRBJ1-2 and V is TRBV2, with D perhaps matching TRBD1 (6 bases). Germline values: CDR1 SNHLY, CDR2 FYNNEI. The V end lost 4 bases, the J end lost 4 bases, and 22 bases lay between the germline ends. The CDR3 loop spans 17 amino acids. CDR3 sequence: CASSVLSGTQKFYGYTF. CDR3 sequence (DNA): TGTGCCAGCAGTGTATTATCCGGGACACAAAAGTTCTATGGCTACACCTTC.

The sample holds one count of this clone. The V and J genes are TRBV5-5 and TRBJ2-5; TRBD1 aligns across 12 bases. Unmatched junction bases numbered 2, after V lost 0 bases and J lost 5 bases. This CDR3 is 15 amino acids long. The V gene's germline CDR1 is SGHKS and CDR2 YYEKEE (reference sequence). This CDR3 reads CASSLVGTGGETQYF. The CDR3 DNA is TGTGCCAGCAGCTTGGTAGGGACAGGGGGCGAGACCCAGTACTTC.

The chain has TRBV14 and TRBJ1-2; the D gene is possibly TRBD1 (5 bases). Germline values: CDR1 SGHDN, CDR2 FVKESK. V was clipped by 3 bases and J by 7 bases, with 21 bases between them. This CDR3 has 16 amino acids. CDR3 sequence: CASSQEPGLPNSGYTF. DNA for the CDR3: TGTGCCAGCAGCCAGGAACCGGGACTGCCAAATAGTGGCTACACCTTC. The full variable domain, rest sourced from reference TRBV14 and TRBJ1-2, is EAGVTQFPSHSVIEKGQTVTLRCDPISGHDNLYWYRRVMGKEIKFLLHFVKESKQDESGMPNNRFLAERTGGTYSTLKVQPAELEDSGVYFCASSQEPGLPNSGYTFGSGTRLTVV.

The chain's CDR3 is CASSPLQLDTQYF. CDR3 DNA: TGTGCCAGCTCACCCCTTCAGTTGGATACGCAGTATTTT. The rearrangement uses TRBV18 and TRBJ2-3; D call uncertain. Germline values: CDR1 KGHSH, CDR2 LQKENI. The CDR3 is 13 amino acids. V was pared by 3 bases and J by 6 bases, with 10 bases between.

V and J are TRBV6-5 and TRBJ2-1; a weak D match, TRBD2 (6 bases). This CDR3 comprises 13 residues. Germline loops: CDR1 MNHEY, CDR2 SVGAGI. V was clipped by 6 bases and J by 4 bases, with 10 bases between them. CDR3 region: CASRLALYNEQFF. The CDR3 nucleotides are TGTGCCAGCAGGCTAGCGTTGTACAATGAGCAGTTCTTC.

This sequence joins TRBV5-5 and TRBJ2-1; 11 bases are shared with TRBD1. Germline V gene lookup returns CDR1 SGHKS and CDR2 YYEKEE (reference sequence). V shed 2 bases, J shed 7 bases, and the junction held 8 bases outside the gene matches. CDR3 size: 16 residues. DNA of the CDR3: TGTGCCAGCAGCTTAAGGGGGGACAGGGGGAAGAATGAGCAGTTCTTC. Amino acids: CASSLRGDRGKNEQFF. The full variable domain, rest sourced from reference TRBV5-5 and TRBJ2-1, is DAGVTQSPTHLIKTRGQQVTLRCSPISGHKSVSWYQQVLGQGPQFIFQYYEKEERGRGNFPDRFSARQFPNYSSELNVNALLLGDSALYLCASSLRGDRGKNEQFFGPGTRLTVL.

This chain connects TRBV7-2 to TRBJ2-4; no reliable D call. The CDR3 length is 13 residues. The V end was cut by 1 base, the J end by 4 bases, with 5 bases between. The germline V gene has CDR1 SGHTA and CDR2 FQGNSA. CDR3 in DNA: TGTGCCAGCAGCTTAGACAGAAAAAACATTCAGTACTTC. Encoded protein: CASSLDRKNIQYF.

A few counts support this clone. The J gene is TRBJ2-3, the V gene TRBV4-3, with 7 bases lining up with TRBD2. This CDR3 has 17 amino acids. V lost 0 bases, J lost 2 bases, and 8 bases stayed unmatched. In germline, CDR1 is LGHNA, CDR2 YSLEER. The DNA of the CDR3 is TGCGCCAGCAGCCAAGATCTCGCTAGCGGCCCCACAGATACGCAGTATTTT. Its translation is CASSQDLASGPTDTQYF.

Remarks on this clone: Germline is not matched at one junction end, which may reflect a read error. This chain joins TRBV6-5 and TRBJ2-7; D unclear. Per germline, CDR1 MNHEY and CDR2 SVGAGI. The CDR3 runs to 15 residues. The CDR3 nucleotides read TGTGCCAGCAGTTCCGGGTCCGACCCTCCCTACGAGCGGTACTTC. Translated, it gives CASSSGSDPPYERYF.